The TCR beta chain under discussion was sequenced for a study of OX40 agonist ivuxolimab in advanced cancers. Notes on the study in general: Certain nonresponders likewise exhibited a low normalized T-cell clonal expansion.

As concerns this clone: What it binds is unknown.

From germline, CDR1 is MDHEN and CDR2 SYDVKM. This CDR3 spans 12 amino acids. Sequencing was performed with immunoSEQ multiplex PCR; in TCRdb, only in-frame clones are kept and a portion is missing. The sample holds approximately 52,000 clones, approximately 85% seen once. Sequences were derived from CD4+ or CD8+ T cells sorted from blood, sampled in a trial of the OX40 agonist ivuxolimab. The source of this sequence is an adult with an advanced solid tumor such as melanoma, head and neck, liver or kidney cancer. The chain carries TRBV28 and TRBJ2-7; 8 nucleotides line up with TRBD1. CDR3 in DNA: TGTGCGACGGGACAGGCATCCTACGAGCAGTACTTC. Its translation: CATGQASYEQYF.